The 27 T cell receptor beta chains given below trace back to one sample, sequenced in a study of PD-1 blockade in classical Hodgkin lymphoma. Time point in this sample: newly diagnosed, previously untreated cHL patient sample. After thawing, PBMCs were subjected to magnetic negative selection to isolate CD8+ T cells. Sequenced by immunoSEQ multiplex PCR; TCRdb stores in-frame clones only, minus some. The data contain some 5,400 clones, about nine tenths of them singletons. Sequenced: CD8+ T cells from blood. Every receptor here comes from a human donor with classical Hodgkin lymphoma.

Remarks on this clone: This CDR3 is also generated by other DNA sequences in the sample. The rearrangement uses TRBV13 and TRBJ1-1; the D is unclear. This CDR3 has 13 residues. The germline CDR1 and CDR2 sequences are PRHDT and FYEKMQ (reference sequence). Trimming took 6 bases from V and 1 from J, leaving 9 bases between them. The CDR3 nucleotides read TGTGCCAGCAGGTATTGGGGGAACACTGAAGCTTTCTTT. Its translation is CASRYWGNTEAFF.

The chain employs TRBV7-9 and TRBJ1-5; tentative D call: TRBD1 (5 bases). Germline V CDR1 and CDR2: SEHNR, FQNEAQ (reference sequence). This CDR3 has 15 residues. The V gene lost 6 bases and the J gene lost 3 bases, with 15 bases spanning the gap. The CDR3 protein is CASRFDRMDNQPQHF. CDR3 bases: TGTGCCAGCAGATTCGACAGAATGGACAATCAGCCCCAGCATTTT.

The rearrangement links TRBV15 to TRBJ2-3; D perhaps matches TRBD2 (5 bases). This CDR3 region has 17 residues. CDR1 and CDR2 (germline): LNHNV, YYDKDF (reference sequence). Trimming took 0 bases from V and 2 from J, leaving 15 bases between them. CDR3 DNA sequence: TGTGCCACCAGCAGAGAGGGAGCGGCTTCTCCCACAGATACGCAGTATTTT. This translates into CATSREGAASPTDTQYF.

V and J are TRBV6-5 and TRBJ2-3, with D tentatively TRBD2 (5 bases). CDR3 length: 13 amino acids. V lost 5 bases and J lost 4, with 10 bases in between. Germline CDR1 MNHEY, CDR2 SVGAGI. The chain's CDR3 is CASSPLLADTQYF. In nucleotides, the CDR3 is TGTGCCAGCAGTCCTCTACTAGCAGATACGCAGTATTTT.

This rearrangement joins TRBV27 to TRBJ2-1; 14 bases align to TRBD2. The germline gives CDR1 MNHEY, CDR2 SMNVEV (reference sequence). With 7 bases clipped from V and 8 bases from J, the junction kept 4 bases outside the gene matches. CDR3 length equals 14 residues. The CDR3 DNA reads as TGTGCCAGCATGACTAGCGGGAGGGTTGATGAGCAGTTCTTC. Protein product: CASMTSGRVDEQFF.

J is TRBJ2-7 and V is TRBV6-5; D call uncertain. With 6 bases removed from V and 0 bases from J, the gap between germline ends came to 6 bases. Germline values: CDR1 MNHEY, CDR2 SVGAGI. The CDR3 spans 12 residues. CDR3 coding DNA: TGTGCCAGCAGGGGCTTCTCCTACGAGCAGTACTTC. Translated: CASRGFSYEQYF.

The chain carries TRBV5-1 and TRBJ2-7; TRBD2 aligns across 8 bases. This CDR3 has 15 amino acids. Trimming took 2 bases from V and 1 from J; bases not matched to a gene: 5. Germline-derived CDR1 and CDR2 are SGHRS and YFSETQ. The CDR3 DNA is TGCGCCAGCAGCTTCGGGACGGGAGGGTCCTACGAGCAGTACTTC. Residues: CASSFGTGGSYEQYF.

This chain connects TRBV4-1 to TRBJ1-4; D gene unclear. V was cut by 3 bases and J by 7 bases, with 12 bases left in between. The CDR3 loop spans 14 amino acids. In germline, CDR1 is MGHRA, CDR2 YSYEKL. The CDR3 reads CASSHTYSTEKLFF. The CDR3 nucleotides read TGCGCCAGCAGCCATACCTACAGCACTGAAAAACTGTTTTTT.

This chain links TRBV25-1 with TRBJ2-1; 7 positions match TRBD2. CDR3 length equals 17 residues. The V gene end was trimmed by 2 bases and the J gene end by 4 bases; junction bases not matched to a gene: 11. The germline gives CDR1 MGHDK, CDR2 SYGVNS. CDR3 sequence reads: CASSEEPAGLNYNEQFF. Here the CDR3 DNA reads TGTGCCAGCAGTGAAGAACCAGCGGGGCTGAATTACAATGAGCAGTTCTTC.

The rearrangement joins TRBV9 to TRBJ2-7, with 7 bases that match TRBD1. The CDR3 contains 15 residues. V dropped 3 bases and J dropped 3; count of bases not matched to a gene: 9. CDR1 SGDLS and CDR2 YYNGEE come from the germline V gene. CDR3 amino acids: CASSADDRVGYEQYF. In nucleotides, the CDR3 is TGTGCCAGCAGCGCCGACGACAGGGTCGGCTACGAGCAGTACTTC.

This clone was seen a few times. The rearrangement joins TRBV4-2 to TRBJ2-3, with 7 bases identical to TRBD2. The germline V gene encodes CDR1 LGHNA and CDR2 YNFKEQ. J was trimmed by 4 bases and V by 5 bases; bases with no gene match: 6. The CDR3 has 14 residues. The CDR3 region has the DNA TGTGCCAGCAGCAGGGGAACTAGCGCAGATACGCAGTATTTT. Protein sequence: CASSRGTSADTQYF.

The J gene is TRBJ1-2, the V gene TRBV30; D ambiguous. The CDR3 runs to 16 residues. V was trimmed by 4 bases and J by 6 bases, leaving 24 bases between them. Germline V lookup: CDR1 GTSNPN, CDR2 SVGIG (reference sequence). This CDR3 reads CAWNPPIPGPFHGYTF. CDR3 in DNA: TGTGCCTGGAACCCCCCCATTCCCGGACCATTTCATGGCTACACCTTC.

The V and J genes are TRBV7-9 and TRBJ2-1; D not resolved. Germline lookup yields CDR1 SEHNR and CDR2 FQNEAQ (reference sequence). The CDR3 sequence is 11 residues long. Trimming took 6 bases from V and 4 from J, leaving 4 bases between them. In DNA, the CDR3 is TGTGCCAGCAGGGGGTACAATGAGCAGTTCTTC. Its translation is CASRGYNEQFF.

In this sample, this clone turned up a few times. The J gene is TRBJ1-5, the V gene TRBV30, with a tentative D call TRBD1 (5 bases). The CDR3 is 15 residues long. CDR1 and CDR2 (germline): GTSNPN, SVGIG (reference sequence). V was shortened by 2 bases and J by 5 bases, with 16 bases between the two germline ends. This chain's CDR3 is CAWSPPDRGYQPQHF. The CDR3 nucleotides are TGTGCCTGGAGTCCCCCCGACAGAGGCTATCAGCCCCAGCATTTT.

The V gene is TRBV14, the J gene TRBJ1-5; D perhaps matches TRBD1 (6 bases). Trimming stripped 3 bases from V and 13 bases from J, with 16 bases between. The germline V gene has CDR1 SGHDN and CDR2 FVKESK. CDR3 length equals 13 residues. The chain's CDR3 is CASSQRTRDKQHF. CDR3 bases: TGTGCCAGCAGCCAGAGGACCCGGGACAAACAGCATTTT.

The rearrangement links TRBV7-9 to TRBJ2-1; unclear D gene. This CDR3 has 13 residues. CDR1 is SEHNR and CDR2 is FQNEAQ in the germline V gene (reference sequence). V was shortened by 2 bases and J by 9 bases, with 11 bases between the two germline ends. CDR3 region: CASSLPPVGEQFF. Here the CDR3 DNA reads TGTGCCAGCAGCTTACCCCCAGTTGGTGAGCAGTTCTTC. Full variable domain (missing parts from reference TRBV7-9 and TRBJ2-1): DTGVSQNPRHKITKRGQNVTFRCDPISEHNRLYWYRQTLGQGPEFLTYFQNEAQLEKSRLLSDRFSAERPKGSFSTLEIQRTEQGDSAMYLCASSLPPVGEQFFGPGTRLTVL.

This chain connects TRBV7-9 to TRBJ1-1; D is unclear. The CDR3 sequence is 14 residues long. Trimming took off 4 bases at V and 1 base at J, with 10 bases between the two ends. CDR1 and CDR2 (germline): SEHNR, FQNEAQ (reference sequence). The CDR3 sequence: CASSSSMENTEAFF. CDR3 coding DNA: TGTGCCAGCAGCTCCAGTATGGAGAACACTGAAGCTTTCTTT.

The gene calls are TRBV25-1 and TRBJ2-3, with TRBD1 matching over 7 bases. The length of the CDR3 is 16 residues. Germline CDR1 is MGHDK and CDR2 is SYGVNS. J lost 4 bases, V lost 3 bases, and 10 bases had no gene match. CDR3 coding DNA: TGTGCCAGCAGTGATCCCCGACAGGGATCGGCAGATACGCAGTATTTT. It yields the protein CASSDPRQGSADTQYF. Supplemented by reference TRBV25-1 and TRBJ2-3, the full variable domain reads EADIYQTPRYLVIGTGKKITLECSQTMGHDKMYWYQQDPGMELHLIHYSYGVNSTEKGDLSSESTVSRIRTEHFPLTLESARPSHTSQYLCASSDPRQGSADTQYFGPGTRLTVL.

V is TRBV6-5 and J is TRBJ2-1, with 7 bases that match TRBD2. The CDR3 length is 14 residues. The V and J ends lost 2 bases and 4 bases, in that order; junction bases with no gene match: 2. Germline CDR1 is MNHEY and CDR2 is SVGAGI. The CDR3 loop is CASSYGGSYNEQFF. CDR3 nucleotides: TGTGCCAGCAGTTACGGCGGGAGTTACAATGAGCAGTTCTTC.

The rearrangement links TRBV25-1 to TRBJ2-1; the D gene is possibly TRBD1 (5 bases). Germline CDR1 reads MGHDK; CDR2 reads SYGVNS. Between the trimmed V and J ends, which lost 7 bases and 6 bases, there was a span of 13 bases. This CDR3 has 13 residues. In nucleotides, the CDR3 is TGTGCCAGCATATCGACAGCTTTCAATGAGCAGTTCTTC. Amino acids: CASISTAFNEQFF.

This sequence joins TRBV28 and TRBJ2-5, with 9 positions matching TRBD2. J gave up 3 bases and V 3 bases, and 5 bases lay outside the gene matches. The CDR3 loop spans 15 amino acids. Germline CDR1 and CDR2: MDHEN and SYDVKM. The CDR3 nucleotides are TGTGCCAGCAGTTTTTTCTTAGCGGGAGAAGAGACCCAGTACTTC. Translated, it gives CASSFFLAGEETQYF.

The chain couples TRBV19 to TRBJ1-1; perhaps TRBD1 as D (5 bases). Germline lookup yields CDR1 LNHDA and CDR2 SQIVND (reference sequence). The CDR3 spans 13 residues. V lost 9 bases and J lost 0, with 11 bases in between. DNA for the CDR3: TGTGCCAGCGCCACAGGAATGAACACTGAAGCTTTCTTT. Amino acids: CASATGMNTEAFF.

This chain connects TRBV5-4 to TRBJ2-7, with 10 bases identical to TRBD1. In germline, CDR1 is SGHNT, CDR2 YYREEE (reference sequence). The CDR3 is made up of 17 amino acids. The ends lost 4 bases at V and 0 bases at J; junction bases unmatched: 10. The CDR3 DNA reads as TGTGCCAGCAGCCCTTATTCCGGGACAGGGGCCTCCTACGAGCAGTACTTC. Its protein is CASSPYSGTGASYEQYF.

This clone was detected only a few times. The chain joins TRBV6-1 to TRBJ2-6; possible D gene TRBD2, 5 bases. The CDR3 consists of 15 residues. CDR1 MNHNS and CDR2 SASEGT come from the germline V gene. The V and J ends lost 8 bases and 0 bases respectively, with 11 bases between them. CDR3 residues: CASQRESSGANVLTF. CDR3 in DNA: TGTGCCAGCCAAAGGGAGAGCTCTGGGGCCAACGTCCTGACTTTC.

This chain joins TRBV7-9 and TRBJ2-2, with a tentative D call TRBD2 (5 bases). There are 14 residues in the CDR3. Germline-derived CDR1 and CDR2 are SEHNR and FQNEAQ (reference sequence). V shed 4 bases and J shed 1 base, with 7 bases lying between them. DNA for the CDR3: TGTGCCAGCAGCTCCCGGGGGAACACCGGGGAGCTGTTTTTT. Translating it yields CASSSRGNTGELFF.

The chain is built from TRBV4-1 and TRBJ1-6; D unresolved. CDR1 is MGHRA, CDR2 YSYEKL, per germline. This CDR3 is 18 amino acids long. Trimming removed 4 bases from V and 0 bases from J, with 16 bases in between. This CDR3 is CASSPRGDRSSYNSPLHF. In nucleotides, the CDR3 is TGCGCCAGCAGCCCCCGGGGTGATAGAAGCTCCTATAATTCACCCCTCCACTTT.

V is TRBV11-3 and J is TRBJ2-1, with TRBD2 matching over 9 bases. Germline-derived CDR1 and CDR2 are SGHNT and YENEEA. This CDR3 is 15 amino acids long. V dropped 6 bases and J dropped 4; count of bases not matched to a gene: 7. CDR3 sequence reads: CASSGGRGGYNEQFF. DNA for the CDR3: TGTGCCAGCAGTGGAGGGCGGGGGGGATACAATGAGCAGTTCTTC.